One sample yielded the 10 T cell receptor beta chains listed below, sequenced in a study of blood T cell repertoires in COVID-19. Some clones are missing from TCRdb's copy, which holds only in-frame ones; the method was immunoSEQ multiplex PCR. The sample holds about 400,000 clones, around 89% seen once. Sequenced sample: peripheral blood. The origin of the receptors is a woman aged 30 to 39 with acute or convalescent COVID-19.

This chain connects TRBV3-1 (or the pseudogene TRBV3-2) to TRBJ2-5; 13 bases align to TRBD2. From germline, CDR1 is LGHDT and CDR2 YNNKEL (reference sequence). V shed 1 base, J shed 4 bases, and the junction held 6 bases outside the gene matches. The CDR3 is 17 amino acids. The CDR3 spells CASSQAPLAGGPETQYF. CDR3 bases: TGTGCCAGCAGCCAAGCTCCACTAGCGGGGGGGCCAGAGACCCAGTACTTC.

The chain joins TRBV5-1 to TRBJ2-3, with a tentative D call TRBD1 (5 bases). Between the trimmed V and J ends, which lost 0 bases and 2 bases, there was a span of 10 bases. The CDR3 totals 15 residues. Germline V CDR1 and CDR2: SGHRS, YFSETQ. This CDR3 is CASSLAEDNTDTQYF. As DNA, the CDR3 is TGCGCCAGCAGCTTGGCCGAGGACAACACAGATACGCAGTATTTT. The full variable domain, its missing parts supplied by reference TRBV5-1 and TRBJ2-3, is KAGVTQTPRYLIKTRGQQVTLSCSPISGHRSVSWYQQTPGQGLQFLFEYFSETQRNKGNFPGRFSGRQFSNSRSEMNVSTLELGDSALYLCASSLAEDNTDTQYFGPGTRLTVL.

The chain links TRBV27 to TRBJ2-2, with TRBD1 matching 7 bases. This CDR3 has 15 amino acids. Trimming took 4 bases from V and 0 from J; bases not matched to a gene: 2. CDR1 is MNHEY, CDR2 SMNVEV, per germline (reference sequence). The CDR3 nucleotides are TGTGCCAGCAGTTCCGGGACAGCGAACACCGGGGAGCTGTTTTTT. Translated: CASSSGTANTGELFF.

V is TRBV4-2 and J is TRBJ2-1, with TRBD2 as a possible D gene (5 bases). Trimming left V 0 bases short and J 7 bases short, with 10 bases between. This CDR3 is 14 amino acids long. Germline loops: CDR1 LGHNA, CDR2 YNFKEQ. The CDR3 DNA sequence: TGTGCCAGCAGCCAAGAAGGTGGACTTAATGAGCAGTTCTTC. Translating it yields CASSQEGGLNEQFF.

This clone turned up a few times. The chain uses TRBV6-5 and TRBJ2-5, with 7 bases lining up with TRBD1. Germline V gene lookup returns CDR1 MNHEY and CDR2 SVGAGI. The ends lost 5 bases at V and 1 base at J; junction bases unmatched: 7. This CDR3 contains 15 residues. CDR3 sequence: CASSRRQGPQETQYF. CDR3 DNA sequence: TGTGCCAGCAGTCGCCGACAGGGCCCCCAAGAGACCCAGTACTTC.

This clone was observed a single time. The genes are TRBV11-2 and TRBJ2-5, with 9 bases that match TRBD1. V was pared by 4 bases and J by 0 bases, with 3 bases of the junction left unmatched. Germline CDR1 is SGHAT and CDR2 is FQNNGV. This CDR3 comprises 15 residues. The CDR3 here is CASSSTGGYQETQYF. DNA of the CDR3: TGTGCCAGCAGCTCGACAGGGGGGTACCAAGAGACCCAGTACTTC.

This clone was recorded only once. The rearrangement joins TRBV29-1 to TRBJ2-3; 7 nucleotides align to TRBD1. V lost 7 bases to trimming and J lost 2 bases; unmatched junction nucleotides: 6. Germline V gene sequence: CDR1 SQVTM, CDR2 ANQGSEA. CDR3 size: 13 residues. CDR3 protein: CSGRDSPTDTQYF. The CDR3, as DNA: TGCAGCGGAAGGGACAGCCCCACAGATACGCAGTATTTT.

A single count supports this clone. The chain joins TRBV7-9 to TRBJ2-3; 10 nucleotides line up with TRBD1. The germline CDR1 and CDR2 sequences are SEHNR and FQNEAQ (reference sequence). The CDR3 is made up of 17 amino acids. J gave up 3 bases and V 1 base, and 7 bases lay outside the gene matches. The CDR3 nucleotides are TGTGCCAGCAGCTTAGATGGGACAGGGGTGTGGACAGATACGCAGTATTTT. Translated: CASSLDGTGVWTDTQYF.

In DNA form, the CDR3 reads TGCGCCAGCAGGCGCGAGATGAACACTGAAGCTTTCTTT. This encodes CASRREMNTEAFF. V and J are TRBV5-1 and TRBJ1-1, with no clear D. The CDR3 totals 13 residues. Per the germline V gene, CDR1 is SGHRS and CDR2 is YFSETQ. V dropped 5 bases and J dropped 0 bases, with 8 bases sitting between them.

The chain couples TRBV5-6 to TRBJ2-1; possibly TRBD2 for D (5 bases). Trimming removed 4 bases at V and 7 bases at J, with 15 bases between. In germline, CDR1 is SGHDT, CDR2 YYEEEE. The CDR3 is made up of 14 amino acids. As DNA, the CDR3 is TGTGCCAGCAGCCCTGGAGGCCGTTATAATGAGCAGTTCTTC. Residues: CASSPGGRYNEQFF.